A selection of T cell receptor beta chains follows, all from one sample in a study of blood T cells in healthy people across ages. TCRdb called the 5' RACE reads again in MiXCR, with one record for every CDR3 protein. The data contain around 800,000 distinct CDR3 sequences, 40% to 65% of them singletons. Input material: blood. The receptors derive from an elderly man in good health. CDR3s include the opening cysteine and the closing phenylalanine or tryptophan. D genes are given only for firm matches. Not all rows give a size; the values are once, few, many and, for expanded clones, a class.

>TRBD1|few|TRBV7-8|TRBJ1-2
TGTGCCAGCAGCTTAGCCCTTACAGGGGGAAGAGGCTACACCTTC
CASSLALTGGRGYTF
>-|-|TRBV20-1|TRBJ2-5
TGCAGTGCTAGAGATCCGGGAAGCTCCCGCGGGTTAGAGACCCAGTACTTC
CSARDPGSSRGLETQYF
>TRBD2|few|TRBV20-1|TRBJ2-7
TGCAGTGCTCGAACCGGGACTAGCTCCTACGAGCAGTACTTC
CSARTGTSSYEQYF
>-|-|TRBV3-1|TRBJ1-5
TGTGCCAGCAGCCAATTGCGCAATCAGCCCCAGCATTTT
CASSQLRNQPQHF
>-|-|TRBV5-6|TRBJ1-1
TGTGCCAGCAGCGTGAGGTTAAACACTGAAGCTTACTTT
CASSVRLNTEAYF
>-|-|TRBV10-3|TRBJ2-7
TGTGCCATCAGTGGAGGGACGGGCATTTTTGAGCAGTACTTC
CAISGGTGIFEQYF
>TRBD2|-|TRBV18|TRBJ2-2
TGTGCCAGCTCACGGGACTACTCAATCCGAAACACCGGGGAGCTGTTTTTT
CASSRDYSIRNTGELFF
>-|few|TRBV20-1|TRBJ2-7
TGCAGTGCTAACAGGGGCTTGGGGGGCTACGAGCAGTACTTC
CSANRGLGGYEQYF
>-|few|TRBV15|TRBJ2-1
TGTGCCACCAGTAATTACAGGGCAAATGAGCAGTTCTTC
CATSNYRANEQFF
>TRBD2|few|TRBV7-9|TRBJ2-3
TGTGCCAGCAGCTATCTCGGGCTAGCGGGAGCAGATACGCAGTATTTT
CASSYLGLAGADTQYF
>TRBD2|-|TRBV7-6|TRBJ2-7
TGTGCCAGCCCGGGACTAGCGGGAGTGGTCCACTCCTACGAGCAGTACTTC
CASPGLAGVVHSYEQYF
>-|-|TRBV12-3/TRBV12-4|TRBJ2-4
TGTGCCAGCAGTGACAGGAATCCTAGGGAGCAGTACTTC
CASSDRNPREQYF
>-|-|TRBV11-2|TRBJ2-7
TGTGCCAGCAGCTCCCAAGAGGGTTGGAGCTACGAGCAGTACTTC
CASSSQEGWSYEQYF
>TRBD2|-|TRBV5-1|TRBJ2-7
TGCGCCAGCAGCCCCAATCCGGCCTCCGGGAGGGCCTACGAGCAGTACTTC
CASSPNPASGRAYEQYF
>-|-|TRBV7-2|TRBJ2-1
TGTGCCAGCAGCTTAGCGGGAGGCGGTCGGGATGAGCAGTTCTTC
CASSLAGGGRDEQFF
>-|few|TRBV5-1|TRBJ2-1
TGCGCCAGCAGCCAAGGTGTGGGGGGTGCCTACAATGAGCAGTTCTTC
CASSQGVGGAYNEQFF
>TRBD1|-|TRBV6-5|TRBJ2-6
TGTGCCAGCAGGACAGGGTTTGGGGCCAACGTCCTGACTTTC
CASRTGFGANVLTF
>TRBD2|few|TRBV6-5|TRBJ2-4
TGTGCCAGCAGTTTTCGACTAGCGGGAGGGCGATCCAAAAACATTCAGTACTTC
CASSFRLAGGRSKNIQYF
>-|many|TRBV7-9|TRBJ2-7
TGTGCCAGCAGCTCTTCCGGGACGGTCTCCTACGAGCAGTACTTC
CASSSSGTVSYEQYF
>-|once|TRBV7-2|TRBJ2-3
TGTGCCAGCAGCTTATACCGATACTCCAAGTGGGCAAGGCACAGAGACGCGTATTTT
CASSLYRYSKWARHRDAYF
>TRBD2|few|TRBV7-3|TRBJ2-7
TGTGCCAGCAGCCCCTATCCTGGACTAGCGGGAGTCTCCGAGCAGTACTTC
CASSPYPGLAGVSEQYF
>TRBD1|-|TRBV12-3/TRBV12-4|TRBJ2-6
TGTGCCAGCAGAAAAACCGGGACAGGGGGTGGTGGGGCCAACGTCCTGACTTTC
CASRKTGTGGGGANVLTF
>-|-|TRBV3-1|TRBJ2-7
TGTGCCAGCAGCCAAGATCGGAGTGCCTCCTACGAGCAGTACTTC
CASSQDRSASYEQYF
>-|-|TRBV6-5|TRBJ1-6
TGTGCCAGCAGTTACTCGTCCCGGGGGGCAAATTCACCCCTCCACTTT
CASSYSSRGANSPLHF
>-|-|TRBV21-1|TRBJ1-1
TGTGCCAGCAGCAAGGTGGGAATGGGATGGGGGGCATTCAACACTGAAGCTTTCTTT
CASSKVGMGWGAFNTEAFF
>TRBD1|few|TRBV7-2|TRBJ2-7
TGTGCCAGCAGCAGACAGGGGGCTCAGTTCTACGAGCAGTACTTC
CASSRQGAQFYEQYF
>TRBD1|-|TRBV29-1|TRBJ2-1
TGCAGCGTTGAAGATTCAGGGGGTCGAACCAACTACAATGAGCAGTTCTTC
CSVEDSGGRTNYNEQFF
>-|-|TRBV3-1|TRBJ2-7
TGTGCCAGCAGCCAAGAACAAGTGGGAGTCAACGAGCAGTACTTC
CASSQEQVGVNEQYF
>-|-|TRBV9|TRBJ2-1
TGTGCCAGCAGCGTAGTGCGGGGCCGCTCCTACAATGAGCAGTTCTTC
CASSVVRGRSYNEQFF
>TRBD1|-|TRBV12-3/TRBV12-4|TRBJ2-4
TGTGTCAGCAGAACGTCCACCGGGACAGGGCAGGACATTCAGTACTTC
CVSRTSTGTGQDIQYF
>TRBD1|-|TRBV18|TRBJ1-5
TGTGCCAGCTCACCGATGACAGGGGTTACTCAGCCCCAGCATTTT
CASSPMTGVTQPQHF
>-|many|TRBV14|TRBJ2-2
TGTGCCAGCAGCCAAGGCCCCGGGGAGCTGTTTTTT
CASSQGPGELFF
>TRBD2|-|TRBV9|TRBJ2-3
TGTGCCAGCAGCGTAGGAATGACTAGCGGGAGGTGGCACAGATACGCGTATTTT
CASSVGMTSGRWHRYAYF
>-|once|TRBV27|TRBJ2-1
TGTGCCTGCACACTAGCCGGTGAGCAGTTCTTC
CACTLAGEQFF
>TRBD2|-|TRBV7-9|TRBJ2-1
TGTGCCAGCAGCTTCGCGGGAGGGATTAATGAGCAGTTCTTC
CASSFAGGINEQFF
>-|-|TRBV2|TRBJ1-6
TGTGCCCAGAGAGACAGTATAGGTTCACCCCTCCACTTT
CAQRDSIGSPLHF
>TRBD2|few|TRBV5-1|TRBJ2-1
TGCGCCAGCAGCTTCTCTAGCGGCCGGGGGGGGAAGCAGTTCTTC
CASSFSSGRGGKQFF
>TRBD1|-|TRBV28|TRBJ1-5
TGTGCCAGCAGCACAGTCAGGGGGGTTGGGAATCAGCCCCAGCATTTT
CASSTVRGVGNQPQHF
>-|-|TRBV27|TRBJ2-1
TGTGCCAGCCGGACGGACCACGGTAGGTCCTACAATGAGCAGTTCTTC
CASRTDHGRSYNEQFF
>-|-|TRBV7-2|TRBJ1-1
TGTGCCGGCAGCTCCCCCGCCAGGGGAGTTACTGAAGCTTTCTTT
CAGSSPARGVTEAFF
>-|few|TRBV20-1|TRBJ2-1
TGCAGTGCGAGGCCGGGTGGGGTCAGCACATACAATGAGCAGTTCTTC
CSARPGGVSTYNEQFF
>-|-|TRBV10-3|TRBJ2-5
TGTGCCATCAGTGACCCCGGGACACAAGCTTGGGAGCAGTACTTC
CAISDPGTQAWEQYF
>TRBD2|-|TRBV12-3/TRBV12-4|TRBJ2-7
TGTGCCAGCAGTTTATCCACGGGAGGGCGACCCTACGAGCAGTACTTC
CASSLSTGGRPYEQYF
>-|many|TRBV7-2|TRBJ1-5
TGTGCCAGCAGCTTAGTGGGGCTGGGCAATCAGCCCCAGCATTTT
CASSLVGLGNQPQHF
>TRBD2|few|TRBV15|TRBJ2-1
TGTGCCACCAGCAGAGATCCTAGCGGACTAACAAATGAGCAGTTCTTC
CATSRDPSGLTNEQFF
>TRBD2|-|TRBV3-1|TRBJ2-7
TGTGCCAGCAGCCAAGTGGGAAGCAGAAGTAGACTAGCGGGCAACCCCTACGAGCAGTACTTC
CASSQVGSRSRLAGNPYEQYF
>-|few|TRBV5-6|TRBJ2-1
TGTGCCAGCAGCCCACGACAATGGTCTGAGCAGTTCTTC
CASSPRQWSEQFF
>TRBD2|few|TRBV28|TRBJ2-3
TGTGCCAGCACCGTGACTAGCGGGAGCACAGATACGCAGTATTTT
CASTVTSGSTDTQYF
>-|-|TRBV5-1|TRBJ2-1
TGCGCCAGCAGCCCCGAGGCCTATCTCCCCAATGAGCAGTTCTTC
CASSPEAYLPNEQFF
>TRBD2|-|TRBV27|TRBJ2-5
TGTGCCAGCAGTAGTAGCGGGAGAATTGAGACCCAGTACTTC
CASSSSGRIETQYF
>-|-|TRBV20-1|TRBJ2-3
TGCAGTGCTAGAGAAATACAGGATGACACAGATACGCAGTATTTT
CSAREIQDDTDTQYF
>TRBD1|-|TRBV12-5|TRBJ2-7
TGTGCTAGTGGGGGGGACAGTACCACCTACGAGCAGTACTTC
CASGGDSTTYEQYF
>TRBD2|-|TRBV7-2|TRBJ2-5
TGTGCCAGCAGCCTTGGAGTAGCGGGACGGCAAGAGACCCAGTACTTC
CASSLGVAGRQETQYF
>TRBD1|-|TRBV12-3/TRBV12-4|TRBJ2-1
TGTGCCAGCAGTTACAGGGGGCTCGGGGGTGAGCAGTTCTTC
CASSYRGLGGEQFF
>-|-|TRBV27|TRBJ2-1
TGTGCCAGCTCCCGGGCCTGGTCAGGAGTAGGAAATGAGCAGTTCTTC
CASSRAWSGVGNEQFF
>TRBD2|-|TRBV11-3|TRBJ2-1
TGTGCCAGCAGCTTAGATCAACTAGCGGGCCTAAATGAGCAGTTCTTC
CASSLDQLAGLNEQFF
>-|-|TRBV20-1|TRBJ2-5
TGCAGTGCCCCGATTCTAGTCCCCCATGGGGAGCAGTACTTC
CSAPILVPHGEQYF
>-|-|TRBV12-5|TRBJ2-7
TGTACTAGTGGTTTGGTGGCGGGAAACTCCTACGAGCAGTACTTC
CTSGLVAGNSYEQYF